The TCR beta chain described here comes from a study of early T cells in non-severe SARS-CoV-2 infection. Study background: RNA in bulk from unsorted whole blood was sequenced, and chains were unpaired. Study outcomes and limitations: The VDJdb matching leaned toward anti-spike CD8 responses and overlooked private and CD4 specificities.

The CDR3 is 15 residues long. The germline V gene has CDR1 SGHTA and CDR2 FQGTGA. V lost 0 bases and J lost 0, with 6 bases in between. TCRdb called the 5' RACE reads again in MiXCR, with one record for every CDR3 protein. The table shows approximately 84,000 distinct CDR3 sequences, with around 14% occurring only once. The table lists this clonotype with many counts. Its target is not known. The sequenced material came from whole blood. The receptor was isolated from an adult who was a healthcare worker with PCR-confirmed SARS-CoV-2 infection or an uninfected control (not recorded which). The chain recombines TRBV7-3 with TRBJ2-1; D possibly corresponds to TRBD2 (6 bases). CDR3 bases: TGTGCCAGCAGCTTAACCGGGAGCTCCTACAATGAGCAGTTCTTC. It is translated as CASSLTGSSYNEQFF.